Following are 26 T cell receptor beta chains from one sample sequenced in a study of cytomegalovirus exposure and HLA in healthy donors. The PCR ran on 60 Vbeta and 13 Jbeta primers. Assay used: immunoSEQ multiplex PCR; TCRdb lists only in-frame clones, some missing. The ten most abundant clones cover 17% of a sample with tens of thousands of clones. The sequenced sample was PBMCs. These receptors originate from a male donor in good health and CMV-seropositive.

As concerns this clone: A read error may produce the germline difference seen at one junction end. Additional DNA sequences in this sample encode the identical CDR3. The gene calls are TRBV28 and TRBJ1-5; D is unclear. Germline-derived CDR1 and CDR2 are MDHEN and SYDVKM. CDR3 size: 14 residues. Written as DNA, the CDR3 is TGTGCCACCCGAAAGCCCAATAGCAATCAGCCTCAGCATTTT. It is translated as CATRKPNSNQPQHF.

The CDR3 coding sequence is TGTGCCTCCCACAAACAGGGAGCGCGTGTCGGCTACACCTTC. Translated: CASHKQGARVGYTF. This rearrangement joins TRBV30 to TRBJ1-2; TRBD1 might be the D (6 bases). CDR1 is GTSNPN, CDR2 SVGIG, per germline (reference sequence). Trimming removed 7 bases from V and 8 bases from J, with 23 bases in between. The CDR3 runs to 14 residues.

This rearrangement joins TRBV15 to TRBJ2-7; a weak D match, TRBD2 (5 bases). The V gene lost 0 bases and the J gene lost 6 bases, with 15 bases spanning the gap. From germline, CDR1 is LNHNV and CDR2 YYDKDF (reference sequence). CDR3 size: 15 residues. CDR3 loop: CATSREGGSSGEQYF. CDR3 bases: TGTGCCACCAGCAGAGAAGGCGGGTCCTCCGGCGAGCAGTACTTC.

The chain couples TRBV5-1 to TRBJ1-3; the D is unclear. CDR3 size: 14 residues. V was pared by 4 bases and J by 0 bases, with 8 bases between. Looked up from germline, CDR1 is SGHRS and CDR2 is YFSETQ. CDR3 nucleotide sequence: TGCGCCAGCAGCCGGACTGTCTCTGGAAACACCATATATTTT. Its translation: CASSRTVSGNTIYF.

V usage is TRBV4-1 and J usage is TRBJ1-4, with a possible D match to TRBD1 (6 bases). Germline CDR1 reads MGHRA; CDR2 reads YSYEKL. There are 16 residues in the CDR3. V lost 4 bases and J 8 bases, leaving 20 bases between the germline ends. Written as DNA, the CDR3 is TGCGCCAGCAGCCCCCTCGTCGAGGGTGGGGGCGAAAAACTGTTTTTT. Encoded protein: CASSPLVEGGGEKLFF.

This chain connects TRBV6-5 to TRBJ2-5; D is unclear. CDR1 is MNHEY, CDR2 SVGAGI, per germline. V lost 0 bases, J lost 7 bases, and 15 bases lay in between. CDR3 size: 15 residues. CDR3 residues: CASSYSKALGGTQYF. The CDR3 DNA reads TGTGCCAGCAGTTACTCGAAAGCTCTCGGCGGGACCCAGTACTTC.

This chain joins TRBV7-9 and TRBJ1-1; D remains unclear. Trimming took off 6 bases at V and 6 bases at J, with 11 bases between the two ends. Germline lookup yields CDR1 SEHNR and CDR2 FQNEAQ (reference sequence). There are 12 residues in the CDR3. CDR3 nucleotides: TGTGCCAGCAGTTTAACGGAGTCTGAAGCTTTCTTT. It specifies CASSLTESEAFF.

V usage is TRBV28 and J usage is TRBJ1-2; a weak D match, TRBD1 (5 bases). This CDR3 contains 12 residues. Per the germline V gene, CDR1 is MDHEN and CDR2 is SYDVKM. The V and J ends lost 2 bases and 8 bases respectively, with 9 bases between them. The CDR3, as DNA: TGTGCCAGCAGTTTAGCAGGGAAAGGCTACACCTTC. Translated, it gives CASSLAGKGYTF.

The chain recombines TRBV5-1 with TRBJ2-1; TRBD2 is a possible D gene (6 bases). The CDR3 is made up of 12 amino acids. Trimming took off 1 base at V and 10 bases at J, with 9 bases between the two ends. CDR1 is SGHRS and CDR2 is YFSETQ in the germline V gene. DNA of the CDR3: TGCGCCAGCAGCTTGCGGAGGGAGGAGCAGTTCTTC. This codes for CASSLRREEQFF.

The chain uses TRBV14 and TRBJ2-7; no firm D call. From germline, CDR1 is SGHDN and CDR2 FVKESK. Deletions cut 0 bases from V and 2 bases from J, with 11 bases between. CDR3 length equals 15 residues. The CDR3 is CASSQDPEVTYEQYF. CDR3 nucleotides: TGTGCCAGCAGCCAAGATCCCGAGGTCACCTACGAGCAGTACTTC.

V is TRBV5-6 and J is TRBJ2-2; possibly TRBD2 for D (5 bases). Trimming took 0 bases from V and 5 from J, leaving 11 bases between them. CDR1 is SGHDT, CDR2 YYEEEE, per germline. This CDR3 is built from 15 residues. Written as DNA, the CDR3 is TGTGCCAGCAGCTTGGGAATGCGGGCTACCGGGGAGCTGTTTTTT. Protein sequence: CASSLGMRATGELFF.

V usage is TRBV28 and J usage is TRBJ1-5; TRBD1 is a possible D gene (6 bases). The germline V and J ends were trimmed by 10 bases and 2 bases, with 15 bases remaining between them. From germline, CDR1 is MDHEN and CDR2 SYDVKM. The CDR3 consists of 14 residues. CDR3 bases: TGTGCCACCATCAGGGGCAGGGGCAATCAGCCCCAGCATTTT. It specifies CATIRGRGNQPQHF.

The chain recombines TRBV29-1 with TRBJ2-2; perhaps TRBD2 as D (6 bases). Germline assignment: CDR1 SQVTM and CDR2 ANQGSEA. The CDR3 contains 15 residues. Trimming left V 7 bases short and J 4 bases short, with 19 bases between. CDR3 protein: CSGSRGGWVTGELFF. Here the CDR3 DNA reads TGCAGCGGGTCCCGAGGAGGGTGGGTCACCGGGGAGCTGTTTTTT.

The DNA for the CDR3 is TGTGCCAGCAGTCCACTAGCGGGAGGCGCCACAGATACGCAGTATTTT. This codes for CASSPLAGGATDTQYF. J is TRBJ2-3 and V is TRBV5-4; 12 bases line up with TRBD2. The CDR3 is made up of 16 amino acids. With 5 bases clipped from V and 2 bases from J, the junction kept 6 bases outside the gene matches. CDR1 SGHNT and CDR2 YYREEE come from the germline V gene (reference sequence).

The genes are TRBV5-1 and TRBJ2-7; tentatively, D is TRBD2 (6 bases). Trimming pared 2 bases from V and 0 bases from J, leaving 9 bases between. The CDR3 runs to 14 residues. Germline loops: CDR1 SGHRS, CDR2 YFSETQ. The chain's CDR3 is CASSFGEASYEQYF. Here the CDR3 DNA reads TGCGCCAGCAGCTTTGGGGAGGCCTCCTACGAGCAGTACTTC.

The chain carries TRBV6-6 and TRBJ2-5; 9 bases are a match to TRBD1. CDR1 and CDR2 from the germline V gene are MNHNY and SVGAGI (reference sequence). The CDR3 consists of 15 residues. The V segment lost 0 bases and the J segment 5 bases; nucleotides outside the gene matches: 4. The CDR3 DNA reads TGTGCCAGCAGTTACTCGGGACAGGGAGAGGAGACCCAGTACTTC. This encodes CASSYSGQGEETQYF.

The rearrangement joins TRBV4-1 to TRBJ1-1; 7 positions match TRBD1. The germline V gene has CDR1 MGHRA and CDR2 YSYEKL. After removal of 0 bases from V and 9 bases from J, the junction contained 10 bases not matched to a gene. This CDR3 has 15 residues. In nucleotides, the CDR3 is TGCGCCAGCAGCCAAGAGTTGGAAGGGGGCCGAAAAGCTTTCTTT. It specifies CASSQELEGGRKAFF.

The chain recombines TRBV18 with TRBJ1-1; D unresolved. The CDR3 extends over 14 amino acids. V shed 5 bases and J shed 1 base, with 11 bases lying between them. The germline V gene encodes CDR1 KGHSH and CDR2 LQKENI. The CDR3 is CASSTASGNTEAFF. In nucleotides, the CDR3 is TGTGCCAGCTCAACCGCCTCCGGGAACACTGAAGCTTTCTTT.

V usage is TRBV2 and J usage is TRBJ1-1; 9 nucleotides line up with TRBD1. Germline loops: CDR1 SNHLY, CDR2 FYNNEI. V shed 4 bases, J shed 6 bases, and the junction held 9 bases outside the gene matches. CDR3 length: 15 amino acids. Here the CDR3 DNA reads TGTGCCAGCAGTGCCTATGGGACAGGGAATTCTGAAGCTTTCTTT. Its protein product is CASSAYGTGNSEAFF.

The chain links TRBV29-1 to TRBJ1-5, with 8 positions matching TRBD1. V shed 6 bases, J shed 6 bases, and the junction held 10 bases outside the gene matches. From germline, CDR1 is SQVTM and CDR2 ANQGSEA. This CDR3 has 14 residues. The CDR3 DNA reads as TGCAGCGTGGGTACAGGGGGTGACAGTCAGCCCCAGCATTTT. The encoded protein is CSVGTGGDSQPQHF.

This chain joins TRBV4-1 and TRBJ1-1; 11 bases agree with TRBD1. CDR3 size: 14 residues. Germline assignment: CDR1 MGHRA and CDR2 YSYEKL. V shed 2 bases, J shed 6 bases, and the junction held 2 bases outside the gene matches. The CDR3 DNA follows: TGCGCCAGCAGCCAAACGGGACAGGGGGCTGAAGCTTTCTTT. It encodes CASSQTGQGAEAFF.

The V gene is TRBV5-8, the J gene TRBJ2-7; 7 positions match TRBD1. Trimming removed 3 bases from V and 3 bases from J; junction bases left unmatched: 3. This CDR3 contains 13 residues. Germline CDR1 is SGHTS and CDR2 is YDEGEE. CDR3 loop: CASSSDRVYEQYF. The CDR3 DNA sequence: TGTGCCAGCAGCTCTGACAGGGTCTACGAGCAGTACTTC.

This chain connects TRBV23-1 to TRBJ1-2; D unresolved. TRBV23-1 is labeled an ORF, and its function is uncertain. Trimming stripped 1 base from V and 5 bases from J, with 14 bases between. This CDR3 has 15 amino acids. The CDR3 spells CASSQYSSVWYGYTF. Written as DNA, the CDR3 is TGCGCCAGCAGTCAATATTCCAGCGTTTGGTATGGCTACACCTTC.

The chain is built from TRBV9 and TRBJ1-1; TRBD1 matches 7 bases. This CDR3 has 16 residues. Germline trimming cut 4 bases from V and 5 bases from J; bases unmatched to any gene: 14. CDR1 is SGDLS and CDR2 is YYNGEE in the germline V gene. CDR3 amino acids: CASSPRTGTIRTEAFF. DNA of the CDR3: TGTGCCAGCAGCCCAAGGACAGGTACGATTCGGACTGAAGCTTTCTTT.

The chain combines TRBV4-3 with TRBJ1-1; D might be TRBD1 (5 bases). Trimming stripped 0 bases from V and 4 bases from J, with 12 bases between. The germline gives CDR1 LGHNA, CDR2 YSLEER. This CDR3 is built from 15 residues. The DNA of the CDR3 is TGCGCCAGCAGCCAAGAGTCAGGGATAGGCACTGAAGCTTTCTTT. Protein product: CASSQESGIGTEAFF.

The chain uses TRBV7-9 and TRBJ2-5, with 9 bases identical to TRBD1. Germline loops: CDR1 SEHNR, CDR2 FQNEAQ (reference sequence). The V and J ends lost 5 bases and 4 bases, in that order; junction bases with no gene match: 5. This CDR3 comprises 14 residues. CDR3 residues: CASSGNRGLETQYF. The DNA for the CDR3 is TGTGCCAGCAGCGGTAACAGGGGGCTAGAGACCCAGTACTTC.